The TCR beta chain described here comes from a study of blood T cell repertoires in COVID-19. Study context: There were acute and convalescent COVID-19 samples, and they came from the United States, Italy and Spain.

In the authors' workflow: Reference gene primers were amplified, and this amplification served to estimate nucleated cell counts. Produced via immunoSEQ multiplex PCR; TCRdb's table is partial and in-frame only. That table supplies the V and J calls and clone size; D and trimming were determined from the DNA. The table includes some 380,000 clones, approximately 77% detected once. The receptor comes from a human donor with acute or convalescent COVID-19. The donor label of this sample is uncertain. The sample comprised peripheral blood.

DNA of the CDR3: TGTGCCAGCAGCCAAAACGGGATCTACGAGCAGTACTTC. It yields the protein CASSQNGIYEQYF. The chain has TRBV3-1 (or the pseudogene TRBV3-2) and TRBJ2-7, with a tentative D call TRBD2 (5 bases). Germline CDR1 is LGHDT and CDR2 is YNNKEL (reference sequence). CDR3 length: 13 residues. The ends were cut back, 2 bases at V and 3 bases at J, with 8 bases in the middle.